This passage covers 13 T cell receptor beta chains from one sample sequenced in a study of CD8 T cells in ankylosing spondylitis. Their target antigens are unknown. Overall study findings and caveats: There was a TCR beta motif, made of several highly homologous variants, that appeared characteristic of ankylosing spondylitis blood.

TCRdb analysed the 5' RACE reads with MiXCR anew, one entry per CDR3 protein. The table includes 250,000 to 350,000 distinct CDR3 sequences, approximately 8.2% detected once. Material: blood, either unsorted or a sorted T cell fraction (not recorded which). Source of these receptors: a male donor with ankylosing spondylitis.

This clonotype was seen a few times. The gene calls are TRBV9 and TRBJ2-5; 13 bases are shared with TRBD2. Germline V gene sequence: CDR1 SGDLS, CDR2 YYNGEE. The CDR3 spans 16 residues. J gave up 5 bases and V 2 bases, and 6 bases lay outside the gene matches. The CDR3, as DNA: TGTGCCAGCAGCGTCACTAGCGGGAGGGCCTGGGAGACCCAGTACTTC. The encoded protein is CASSVTSGRAWETQYF.

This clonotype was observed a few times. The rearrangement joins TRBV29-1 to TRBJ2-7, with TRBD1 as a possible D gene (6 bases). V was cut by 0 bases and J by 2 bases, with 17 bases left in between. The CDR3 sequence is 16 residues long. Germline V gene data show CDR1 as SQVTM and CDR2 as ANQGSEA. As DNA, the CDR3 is TGCAGCGTTGAAGATAGACACCCAGGGGCAGCCTACGAGCAGTACTTC. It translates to CSVEDRHPGAAYEQYF.

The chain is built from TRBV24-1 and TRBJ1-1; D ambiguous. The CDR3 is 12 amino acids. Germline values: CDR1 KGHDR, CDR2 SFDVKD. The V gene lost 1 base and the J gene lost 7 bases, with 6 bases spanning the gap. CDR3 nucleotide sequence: TGTGCCACCAGTGATTTACGAGGTGAAGCTTTCTTT. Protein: CATSDLRGEAFF.

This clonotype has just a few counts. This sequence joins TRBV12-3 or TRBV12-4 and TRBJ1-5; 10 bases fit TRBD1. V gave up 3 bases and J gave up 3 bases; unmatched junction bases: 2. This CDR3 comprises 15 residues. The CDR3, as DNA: TGTGCCAGCAGTTTGGGACAGGGGACCAATCAGCCCCAGCATTTT. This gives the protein CASSLGQGTNQPQHF.

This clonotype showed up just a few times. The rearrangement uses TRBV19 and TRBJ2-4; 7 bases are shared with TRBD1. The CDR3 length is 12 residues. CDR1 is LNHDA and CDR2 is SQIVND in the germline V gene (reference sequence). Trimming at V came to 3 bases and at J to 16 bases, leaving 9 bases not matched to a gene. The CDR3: CASSIDREQLYF. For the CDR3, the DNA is TGTGCCAGTAGTATTGACAGGGAGCAATTATACTTC.

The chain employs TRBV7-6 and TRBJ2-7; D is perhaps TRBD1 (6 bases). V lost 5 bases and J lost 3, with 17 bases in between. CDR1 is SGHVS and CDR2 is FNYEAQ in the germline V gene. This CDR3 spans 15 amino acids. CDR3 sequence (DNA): TGTGCCAGCAGCCCCCTGCTACAGGGTGGCTACGAGCAGTACTTC. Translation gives CASSPLLQGGYEQYF.

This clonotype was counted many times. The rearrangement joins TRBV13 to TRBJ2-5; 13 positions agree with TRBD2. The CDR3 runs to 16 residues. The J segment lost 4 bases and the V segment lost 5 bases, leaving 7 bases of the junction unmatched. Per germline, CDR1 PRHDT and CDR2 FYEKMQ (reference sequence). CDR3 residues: CASSAGLAGTLETQYF. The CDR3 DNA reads TGTGCCAGCAGCGCGGGACTAGCGGGAACGCTAGAGACCCAGTACTTC. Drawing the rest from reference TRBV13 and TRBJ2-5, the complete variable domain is AAGVIQSPRHLIKEKRETATLKCYPIPRHDTVYWYQQGPGQDPQFLISFYEKMQSDKGSIPDRFSAQQFSDYHSELNMSSLELGDSALYFCASSAGLAGTLETQYFGPGTRLLVL.

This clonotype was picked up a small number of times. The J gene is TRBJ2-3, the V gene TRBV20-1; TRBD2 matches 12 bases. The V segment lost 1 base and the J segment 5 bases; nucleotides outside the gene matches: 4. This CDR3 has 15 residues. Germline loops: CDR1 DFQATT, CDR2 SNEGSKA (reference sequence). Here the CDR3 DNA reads TGCAGTGCTAGAGGGACTAGCGGGATGATAGATACGCAGTATTTT. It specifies CSARGTSGMIDTQYF.

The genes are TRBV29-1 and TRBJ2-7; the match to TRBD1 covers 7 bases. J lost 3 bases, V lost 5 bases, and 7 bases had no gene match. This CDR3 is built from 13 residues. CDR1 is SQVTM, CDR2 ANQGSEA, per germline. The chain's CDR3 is CSVWGQSYYEQYF. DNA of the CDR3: TGCAGCGTTTGGGGACAGTCTTACTACGAGCAGTACTTC.

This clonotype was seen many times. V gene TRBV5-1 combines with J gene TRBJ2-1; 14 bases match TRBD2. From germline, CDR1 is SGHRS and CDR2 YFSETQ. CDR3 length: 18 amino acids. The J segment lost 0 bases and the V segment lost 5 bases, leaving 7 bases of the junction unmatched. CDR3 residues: CASRFAGTSGSSYNEQFF. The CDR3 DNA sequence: TGCGCCAGCAGATTTGCCGGGACTAGCGGGAGCTCCTACAATGAGCAGTTCTTC.

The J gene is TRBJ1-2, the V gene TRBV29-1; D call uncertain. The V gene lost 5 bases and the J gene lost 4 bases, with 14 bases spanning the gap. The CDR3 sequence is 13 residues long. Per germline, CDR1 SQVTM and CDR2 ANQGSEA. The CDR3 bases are TGCAGCGTTTCGTCCCACACCGCCTATGGCTACACCTTC. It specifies CSVSSHTAYGYTF.

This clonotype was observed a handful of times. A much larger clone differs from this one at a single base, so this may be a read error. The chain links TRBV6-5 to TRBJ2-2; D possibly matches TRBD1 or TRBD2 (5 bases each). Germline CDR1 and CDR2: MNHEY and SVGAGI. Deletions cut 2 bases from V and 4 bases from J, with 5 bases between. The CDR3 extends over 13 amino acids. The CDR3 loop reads CASSYGGTGELFF. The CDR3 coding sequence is TGTGCCAGCAGTTACGGGGGCACCGGGGAGCTGTTTTTT.

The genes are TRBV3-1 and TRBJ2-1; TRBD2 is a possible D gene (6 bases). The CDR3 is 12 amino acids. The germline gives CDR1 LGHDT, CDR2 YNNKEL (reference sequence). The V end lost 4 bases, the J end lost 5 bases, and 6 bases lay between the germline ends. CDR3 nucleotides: TGTGCCAGCAGCCGGGGGGACAATGAGCAGTTCTTC. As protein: CASSRGDNEQFF.